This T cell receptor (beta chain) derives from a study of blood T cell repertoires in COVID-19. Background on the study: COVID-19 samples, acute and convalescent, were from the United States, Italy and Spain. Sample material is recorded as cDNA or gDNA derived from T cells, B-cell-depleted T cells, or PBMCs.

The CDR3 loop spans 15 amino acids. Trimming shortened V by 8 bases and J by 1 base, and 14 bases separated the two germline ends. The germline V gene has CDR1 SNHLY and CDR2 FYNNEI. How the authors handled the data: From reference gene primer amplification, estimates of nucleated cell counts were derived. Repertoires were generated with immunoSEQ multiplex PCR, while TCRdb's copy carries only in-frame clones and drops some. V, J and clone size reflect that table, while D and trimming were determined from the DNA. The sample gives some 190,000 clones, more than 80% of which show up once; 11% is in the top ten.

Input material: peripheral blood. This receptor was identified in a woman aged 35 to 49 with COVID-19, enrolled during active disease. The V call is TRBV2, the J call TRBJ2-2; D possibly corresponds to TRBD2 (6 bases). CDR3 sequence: CASAGGQGNTGELFF. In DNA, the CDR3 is TGTGCCAGCGCCGGGGGTCAGGGGAACACCGGGGAGCTGTTTTTT.